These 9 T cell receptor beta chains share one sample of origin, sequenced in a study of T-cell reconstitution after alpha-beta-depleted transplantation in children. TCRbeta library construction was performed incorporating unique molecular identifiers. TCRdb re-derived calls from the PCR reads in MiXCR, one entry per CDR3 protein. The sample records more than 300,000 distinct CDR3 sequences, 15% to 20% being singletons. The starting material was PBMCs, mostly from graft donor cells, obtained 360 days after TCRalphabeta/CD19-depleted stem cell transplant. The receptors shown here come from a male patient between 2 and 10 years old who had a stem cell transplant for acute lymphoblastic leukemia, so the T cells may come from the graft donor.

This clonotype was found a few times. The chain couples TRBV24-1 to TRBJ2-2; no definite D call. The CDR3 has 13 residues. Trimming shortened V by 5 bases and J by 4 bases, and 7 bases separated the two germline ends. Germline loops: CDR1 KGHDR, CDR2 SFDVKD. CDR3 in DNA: TGTGCCACCAGTGCACTCGGCACCGGGGAGCTGTTTTTT. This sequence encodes CATSALGTGELFF.

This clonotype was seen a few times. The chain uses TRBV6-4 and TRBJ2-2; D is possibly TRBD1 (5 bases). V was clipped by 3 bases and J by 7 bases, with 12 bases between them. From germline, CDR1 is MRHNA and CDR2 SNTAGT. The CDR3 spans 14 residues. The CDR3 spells CASSETVDGGELFF. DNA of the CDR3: TGTGCCAGCAGTGAGACAGTGGACGGCGGGGAGCTGTTTTTT.

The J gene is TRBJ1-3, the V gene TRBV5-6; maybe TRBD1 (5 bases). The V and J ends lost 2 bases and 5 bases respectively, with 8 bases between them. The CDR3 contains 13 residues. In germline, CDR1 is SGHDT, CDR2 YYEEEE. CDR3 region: CASSFRDRNTIYF. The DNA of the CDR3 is TGTGCCAGCAGCTTCAGGGACCGAAACACCATATATTTT.

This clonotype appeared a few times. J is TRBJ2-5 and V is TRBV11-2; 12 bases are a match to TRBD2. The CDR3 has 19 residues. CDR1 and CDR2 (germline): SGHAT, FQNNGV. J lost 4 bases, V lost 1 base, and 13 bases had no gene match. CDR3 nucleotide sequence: TGTGCCAGCAGCTTAGTATCCTCTAGGCTAGCGGGAGGGAGAGAGACCCAGTACTTC. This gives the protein CASSLVSSRLAGGRETQYF.

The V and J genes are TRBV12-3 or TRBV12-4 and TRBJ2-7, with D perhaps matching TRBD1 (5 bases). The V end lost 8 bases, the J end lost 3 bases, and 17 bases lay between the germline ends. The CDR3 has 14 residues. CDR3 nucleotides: TGTGCCAGCGCCAGGGTGGGCGCCTACTACGAGCAGTACTTC. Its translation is CASARVGAYYEQYF.

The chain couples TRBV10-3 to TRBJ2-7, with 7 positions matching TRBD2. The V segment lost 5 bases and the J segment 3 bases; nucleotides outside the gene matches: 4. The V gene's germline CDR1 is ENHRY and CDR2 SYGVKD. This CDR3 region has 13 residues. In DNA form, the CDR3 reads TGTGCCATCAGTAGACTAGCCAACTACGAGCAGTACTTC. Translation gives CAISRLANYEQYF.

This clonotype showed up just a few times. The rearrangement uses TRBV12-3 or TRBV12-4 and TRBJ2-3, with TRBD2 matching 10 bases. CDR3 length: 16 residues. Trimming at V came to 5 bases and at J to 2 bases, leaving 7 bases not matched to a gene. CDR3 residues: CASSHRLAGLTDTQYF. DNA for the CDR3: TGTGCCAGCAGTCACAGACTAGCGGGCCTCACAGATACGCAGTATTTT.

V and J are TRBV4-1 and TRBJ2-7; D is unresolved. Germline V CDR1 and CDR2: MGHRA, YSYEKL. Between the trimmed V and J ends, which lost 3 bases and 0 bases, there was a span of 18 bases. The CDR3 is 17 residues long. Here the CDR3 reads CASSQAGEWPPSYEQYF. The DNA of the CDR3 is TGCGCCAGCAGCCAGGCCGGAGAATGGCCTCCCTCCTACGAGCAGTACTTC.

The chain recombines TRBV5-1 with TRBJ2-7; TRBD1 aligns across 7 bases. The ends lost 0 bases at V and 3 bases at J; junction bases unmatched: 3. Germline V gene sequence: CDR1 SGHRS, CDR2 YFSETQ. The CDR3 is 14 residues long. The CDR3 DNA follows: TGCGCCAGCAGCTTGGCACAGGGGCACTACGAGCAGTACTTC. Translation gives CASSLAQGHYEQYF.